Listed here are 23 T cell receptor beta chains from one sample, sequenced in a study of chemoradiotherapy in HPV16-positive cancers. The protocol was immunoSEQ multiplex PCR, while the TCRdb copy is restricted to in-frame clones and leaves out a portion. Seen here are 9,500 to 15,000 clones, about nine tenths observed once, and the top ten hold less than 3.5%. The sample here was blood, taken from a patient who underwent chemoradiotherapy. These receptor sequences come from a human donor with HPV-associated anogenital cancer.

The chain has TRBV5-1 and TRBJ1-5; 8 nucleotides line up with TRBD1. With 4 bases clipped from V and 5 bases from J, the junction kept 5 bases outside the gene matches. This CDR3 has 14 residues. Germline V gene lookup returns CDR1 SGHRS and CDR2 YFSETQ. CDR3 DNA sequence: TGCGCCAGCAGCACCGGACAGGGAGATCAGCCCCAGCATTTT. This translates into CASSTGQGDQPQHF.

The chain carries TRBV7-2 and TRBJ2-5; D might be TRBD1 (7 bases). The CDR3 runs to 15 residues. The germline gives CDR1 SGHTA, CDR2 FQGNSA. V was pared by 5 bases and J by 3 bases, with 16 bases between. The DNA of the CDR3 is TGTGCCAGCAGCCCAGGGACCAGGGGGGAAGAGACCCAGTACTTC. This translates into CASSPGTRGEETQYF.

This chain connects TRBV6-1 to TRBJ1-6, with 7 bases aligning to TRBD1. Trimming took 4 bases from V and 8 from J; bases not matched to a gene: 5. Germline V gives CDR1 MNHNS, CDR2 SASEGT. This CDR3 is built from 14 residues. CDR3 bases: TGTGCCAGCAGTGCCAGGGGGTTTGATTCACCCCTCCACTTT. This sequence encodes CASSARGFDSPLHF.

In nucleotides, the CDR3 is TGCGCCAGCAGCCAAGAAGTCGGGGACACCGGGGAGCTGTTTTTT. It translates to CASSQEVGDTGELFF. The chain joins TRBV4-1 to TRBJ2-2; a possible D gene is TRBD2 (5 bases). This CDR3 comprises 15 residues. From germline, CDR1 is MGHRA and CDR2 YSYEKL. V was clipped by 0 bases and J by 3 bases, with 8 bases between them.

The V gene is TRBV6-6, the J gene TRBJ2-3, with D tentatively TRBD2 (6 bases). Germline CDR1 MNHNY, CDR2 SVGAGI (reference sequence). The V end was cut by 4 bases, the J end by 8 bases, with 13 bases between. This CDR3 region has 13 residues. The CDR3 spells CASSFEYGGTQYF. DNA of the CDR3: TGTGCCAGCAGTTTCGAGTACGGGGGTACGCAGTATTTT.

This chain links TRBV7-9 with TRBJ1-4; D not certain. The germline CDR1 and CDR2 sequences are SEHNR and FQNEAQ (reference sequence). The germline V and J ends were trimmed by 5 bases and 7 bases, with 14 bases remaining between them. CDR3 length equals 14 residues. The CDR3: CASSPVVGSEKLFF. The CDR3 bases are TGTGCCAGCAGCCCGGTCGTGGGCAGTGAAAAACTGTTTTTT.

J is TRBJ2-7 and V is TRBV5-6, with D perhaps matching TRBD2 (5 bases). Trimming left V 0 bases short and J 2 bases short, with 12 bases between. CDR1 SGHDT and CDR2 YYEEEE come from the germline V gene. The CDR3 extends over 15 amino acids. Written as DNA, the CDR3 is TGTGCCAGCAGCTTGGTGCAAGCGGTGACCTACGAGCAGTACTTC. It is translated as CASSLVQAVTYEQYF.

The chain couples TRBV6-1 to TRBJ1-6; 10 bases map to TRBD1. This CDR3 comprises 12 residues. Losses at the gene ends were 10 bases for V and 10 bases for J; bases not matched to a gene: 4. Germline V gives CDR1 MNHNS, CDR2 SASEGT. This CDR3 reads CATGQGSSPLHF. DNA for the CDR3: TGTGCCACGGGACAGGGGTCCTCACCCCTCCACTTT.

The CDR3 DNA follows: TGTGCCAGCAACCCGACCCTTTCCGCCTACGAGCAGTACTTC. Amino acid sequence: CASNPTLSAYEQYF. The chain is built from TRBV2 and TRBJ2-7; D is uncertain. CDR3 length: 14 residues. Looked up from germline, CDR1 is SNHLY and CDR2 is FYNNEI. Deletions cut 7 bases from V and 2 bases from J, with 15 bases between.

This chain uses TRBV19 with TRBJ1-3, with 7 bases that match TRBD1. This CDR3 contains 14 residues. Germline CDR1 and CDR2: LNHDA and SQIVND (reference sequence). J lost 2 bases, V lost 7 bases, and 5 bases had no gene match. DNA of the CDR3: TGTGCCAGTACCCCAGGGACAGCTGGAAACACCATATATTTT. Its translation: CASTPGTAGNTIYF.

The rearrangement uses TRBV5-1 and TRBJ2-7; 15 nucleotides match TRBD2. Trimming took 4 bases from V and 1 from J; bases not matched to a gene: 6. Germline-derived CDR1 and CDR2 are SGHRS and YFSETQ. The CDR3 runs to 17 residues. The CDR3 DNA is TGCGCCAGCAGCCCGGGGACTAGCGGGGGGTCTTCCTACGAGCAGTACTTC. It yields the protein CASSPGTSGGSSYEQYF.

The chain employs TRBV7-2 and TRBJ2-7, with 11 bases aligning to TRBD1. V trimming: 1 base; J trimming: 4 bases; junction bases outside the gene matches: 3. Germline V lookup: CDR1 SGHTA, CDR2 FQGNSA. The CDR3 sequence is 15 residues long. The CDR3 protein is CASSLGGQGAYEQYF. The CDR3 DNA follows: TGTGCCAGCAGCTTAGGCGGACAGGGGGCTTACGAGCAGTACTTC.

Only one count was recorded for this clone. This chain joins TRBV7-2 and TRBJ2-1; 7 bases fit TRBD2. Germline V CDR1 and CDR2: SGHTA, FQGNSA. This CDR3 has 17 amino acids. The trim removed 0 bases at V and 1 base at J, leaving 6 bases unmatched. The CDR3 is CASSLAVSGESYNEQFF. The CDR3, as DNA: TGTGCCAGCAGCTTAGCGGTCAGCGGGGAGTCCTACAATGAGCAGTTCTTC.

The chain joins TRBV4-1 to TRBJ2-1; 7 bases line up with TRBD2. Germline V gene data show CDR1 as MGHRA and CDR2 as YSYEKL. The CDR3 spans 12 residues. Trimming took 3 bases from V and 10 from J; bases not matched to a gene: 3. The CDR3 coding sequence is TGCGCCAGCAGCCAGGGAGCGGGAGAGCAGTTCTTC. Amino acid sequence: CASSQGAGEQFF.

The CDR3 loop reads CASSSRQGNTEAFF. In DNA form, the CDR3 reads TGTGCCAGTAGTTCGAGACAGGGGAACACTGAAGCTTTCTTT. The genes are TRBV19 and TRBJ1-1; TRBD1 agrees at 7 bases. This CDR3 contains 14 residues. Germline assignment: CDR1 LNHDA and CDR2 SQIVND (reference sequence). Trimming at V came to 5 bases and at J to 1 base, leaving 4 bases not matched to a gene. The complete variable domain, with remaining parts taken from reference TRBV19 and TRBJ1-1, reads DGGITQSPKYLFRKEGQNVTLSCEQNLNHDAMYWYRQDPGQGLRLIYYSQIVNDFQKGDIAEGYSVSREKKESFPLTVTSAQKNPTAFYLCASSSRQGNTEAFFGQGTRLTVV.

V usage is TRBV7-3 and J usage is TRBJ2-3; 8 nucleotides match TRBD2. The CDR3 totals 15 residues. CDR1 is SGHTA, CDR2 FQGTGA, per germline. The junction had 5 bases not matched to a gene; V was cut back by 4 bases and J by 2 bases. Here the CDR3 reads CASSSGLGHTDTQYF. The CDR3 nucleotides are TGTGCCAGCAGCTCGGGACTAGGTCACACAGATACGCAGTATTTT.

The chain joins TRBV9 to TRBJ2-1; 8 nucleotides line up with TRBD2. CDR1 is SGDLS and CDR2 is YYNGEE in the germline V gene. Germline trimming cut 4 bases from V and 4 bases from J; bases unmatched to any gene: 4. The CDR3 runs to 14 residues. In DNA, the CDR3 is TGTGCCAGCAGCCCCAGCGGGGGTTACAATGAGCAGTTCTTC. It translates to CASSPSGGYNEQFF.

This chain uses TRBV10-3 with TRBJ1-2, with D possibly matching TRBD1 (6 bases). This CDR3 has 13 residues. In germline, CDR1 is ENHRY, CDR2 SYGVKD. The V end lost 4 bases, the J end lost 6 bases, and 12 bases lay between the germline ends. The CDR3 DNA reads as TGTGCCATCAGTGCAATAGACAGGAATGGCTACACCTTC. Translated: CAISAIDRNGYTF.

The sample holds a few counts of this clone. V usage is TRBV19 and J usage is TRBJ1-2; 7 nucleotides align to TRBD1. The CDR3 loop spans 12 amino acids. V trimming: 7 bases; J trimming: 8 bases; junction bases outside the gene matches: 7. Germline values: CDR1 LNHDA, CDR2 SQIVND (reference sequence). The CDR3 DNA is TGTGCCAGTACAACCGGGACAGAAGGCTACACCTTC. It translates to CASTTGTEGYTF. The variable domain in full, completed from reference TRBV19 and TRBJ1-2, reads DGGITQSPKYLFRKEGQNVTLSCEQNLNHDAMYWYRQDPGQGLRLIYYSQIVNDFQKGDIAEGYSVSREKKESFPLTVTSAQKNPTAFYLCASTTGTEGYTFGSGTRLTVV.

The rearrangement links TRBV4-1 to TRBJ2-3; possible D gene TRBD1, 8 bases. Trimming pared 4 bases from V and 2 bases from J, leaving 13 bases between. The V gene's germline CDR1 is MGHRA and CDR2 YSYEKL. The CDR3 consists of 15 residues. The CDR3 here is CASSLQGGTTDTQYF. CDR3 in DNA: TGCGCCAGCAGCCTACAGGGGGGGACCACAGATACGCAGTATTTT.

V is TRBV19 and J is TRBJ2-3; possible D gene TRBD1, 5 bases. This CDR3 region has 14 residues. The V end was cut by 7 bases, the J end by 6 bases, with 17 bases between. CDR1 is LNHDA and CDR2 is SQIVND in the germline V gene (reference sequence). The CDR3 region is CASTLDTFGDTQYF. The CDR3 DNA sequence: TGTGCCAGTACCCTGGACACCTTCGGGGATACGCAGTATTTT.

This chain connects TRBV11-2 to TRBJ2-7; D remains unclear. This CDR3 region has 14 residues. The ends were cut back, 1 base at V and 1 base at J, with 8 bases in the middle. Germline lookup yields CDR1 SGHAT and CDR2 FQNNGV. CDR3 protein: CASSLAQISYEQYF. The CDR3, as DNA: TGTGCCAGCAGCTTAGCCCAAATATCCTACGAGCAGTACTTC.

This chain joins TRBV2 and TRBJ1-2, with TRBD1 as a possible D gene (5 bases). This CDR3 comprises 13 residues. CDR1 is SNHLY and CDR2 is FYNNEI in the germline V gene. Trimming took off 1 base at V and 2 bases at J, with 5 bases between the two ends. CDR3 sequence reads: CASSEEGNYGYTF. The DNA for the CDR3 is TGTGCCAGCAGTGAAGAGGGGAACTATGGCTACACCTTC.